The 26 T cell receptor beta chains below all came from one sample that was sequenced in a study of T cell responses to AZD1222 COVID-19 vaccine. The data were produced by immunoSEQ multiplex PCR, yet TCRdb's version contains in-frame clones alone and is incomplete. The sample holds some 120,000 clones, approximately 89% seen once. This specimen consisted of peripheral blood, obtained 28 days after the second AZD1222 dose. Source of these receptors: an adult who received the AZD1222 COVID-19 vaccine.

The chain recombines TRBV11-1 with TRBJ2-2; TRBD2 matches at 9 bases. The length of the CDR3 is 18 residues. CDR1 SGHAT and CDR2 FQDESV come from the germline V gene (reference sequence). The V and J ends lost 0 bases and 4 bases, in that order; junction bases with no gene match: 9. CDR3 amino acids: CASSLAMGGGAPTGELFF. The CDR3 DNA is TGTGCCAGCAGCTTAGCGATGGGCGGGGGGGCTCCCACCGGGGAGCTGTTTTTT.

This rearrangement joins TRBV4-3 to TRBJ1-2, with 7 bases matching TRBD1. The CDR3 is 15 residues long. Germline V CDR1 and CDR2: LGHNA, YSLEER. V shed 4 bases and J 2 bases; nucleotides not matched to a gene: 7. The CDR3 sequence is CASSPGVQGNYGYTF. For the CDR3, the DNA is TGCGCCAGCAGCCCAGGAGTACAGGGGAACTATGGCTACACCTTC.

There are a few counts of this clone. V and J are TRBV19 and TRBJ2-2, with TRBD1 matching 8 bases. This CDR3 spans 15 amino acids. Germline loops: CDR1 LNHDA, CDR2 SQIVND (reference sequence). After removal of 7 bases from V and 0 bases from J, the junction contained 4 bases not matched to a gene. CDR3 protein: CASIRGRANTGELFF. The CDR3 nucleotides read TGTGCCAGTATCAGGGGGCGAGCGAACACCGGGGAGCTGTTTTTT. The full variable domain, rest sourced from reference TRBV19 and TRBJ2-2, is DGGITQSPKYLFRKEGQNVTLSCEQNLNHDAMYWYRQDPGQGLRLIYYSQIVNDFQKGDIAEGYSVSREKKESFPLTVTSAQKNPTAFYLCASIRGRANTGELFFGEGSRLTVL.

J is TRBJ2-5 and V is TRBV3-1 (or the pseudogene TRBV3-2), with D possibly TRBD2 on 6 matching bases. This CDR3 comprises 14 residues. Germline CDR1 LGHDT, CDR2 YNNKEL (reference sequence). The V and J ends lost 3 bases and 5 bases respectively, with 13 bases between them. The CDR3 nucleotides are TGTGCCAGCAGCCAGTCGACCAGCGGGGAGACCCAGTACTTC. It encodes CASSQSTSGETQYF.

The chain combines TRBV30 with TRBJ1-3; 9 nucleotides line up with TRBD1. Germline values: CDR1 GTSNPN, CDR2 SVGIG (reference sequence). The CDR3 totals 15 residues. With V trimmed by 1 base and J by 0 bases, 1 base remained unmatched. This chain's CDR3 is CAWSADRGSGNTIYF. The CDR3 DNA is TGTGCCTGGAGTGCGGACAGGGGCTCTGGAAACACCATATATTTT.

In this sample, this clone turned up once. The CDR3 DNA sequence: TGTGCCAGCAGTGAAAACAGGGCTGGGGAGCTGTTTTTT. It yields the protein CASSENRAGELFF. V is TRBV6-1 and J is TRBJ2-2, with D perhaps TRBD1 (6 bases). Trimming pared 2 bases from V and 8 bases from J, leaving 9 bases between. Germline-derived CDR1 and CDR2 are MNHNS and SASEGT. The CDR3 is made up of 13 amino acids.

This chain joins TRBV7-9 and TRBJ1-4; D is unresolved. The CDR3 is 17 amino acids. V gave up 1 base and J gave up 2 bases, with 14 bases separating them. Germline CDR1 and CDR2: SEHNR and FQNEAQ (reference sequence). CDR3 sequence: CASSLGSADRTNEKLFF. CDR3 nucleotides: TGTGCCAGCAGCTTAGGATCAGCCGATAGGACTAATGAAAAACTGTTTTTT.

The chain employs TRBV19 and TRBJ2-2; a possible D gene is TRBD2 (5 bases). V dropped 7 bases and J dropped 3 bases, with 15 bases sitting between them. Looked up from germline, CDR1 is LNHDA and CDR2 is SQIVND (reference sequence). This CDR3 spans 15 amino acids. The DNA of the CDR3 is TGTGCCAGTACTATGGATGCCGGGGACACCGGGGAGCTGTTTTTT. As protein: CASTMDAGDTGELFF.

Notes on this clone: A read error may account for a junction end that differs from germline. This chain uses TRBV9 with TRBJ1-4; D remains ambiguous. Germline CDR1 is SGDLS and CDR2 is YYNGEE. The CDR3 sequence is 12 residues long. CDR3 nucleotides: TGTGCCAGCAGCGCAACGAATGAAAAACTGTTTTTT. Its translation: CASSATNEKLFF.

The chain employs TRBV30 and TRBJ1-1; D ambiguous. The V end lost 2 bases, the J end lost 3 bases, and 4 bases lay between the germline ends. In germline, CDR1 is GTSNPN, CDR2 SVGIG (reference sequence). The CDR3 sequence is 11 residues long. The CDR3 loop is CAWSQDTEAFF. As DNA, the CDR3 is TGTGCCTGGAGTCAGGACACTGAAGCTTTCTTT.

This clone was detected once. CDR3 residues: CASSVLEGMGYEQYF. The CDR3 coding sequence is TGTGCCAGTAGTGTCTTGGAAGGGATGGGCTACGAGCAGTACTTC. This chain connects TRBV19 to TRBJ2-7; D unresolved. Trimming pared 5 bases from V and 3 bases from J, leaving 17 bases between. The CDR3 consists of 15 residues. Per the germline V gene, CDR1 is LNHDA and CDR2 is SQIVND (reference sequence).

This clone appeared once. This rearrangement joins TRBV29-1 to TRBJ1-3, with D perhaps TRBD1 (5 bases). CDR1 and CDR2 (germline): SQVTM, ANQGSEA. This CDR3 has 15 amino acids. Trimming left V 1 base short and J 1 base short, with 11 bases between. This chain's CDR3 is CSVEGGVGSGNTIYF. Here the CDR3 DNA reads TGCAGCGTTGAAGGGGGGGTGGGATCTGGAAACACCATATATTTT.

A single count supports this clone. The gene calls are TRBV9 and TRBJ2-7; 9 bases map to TRBD1. J lost 3 bases, V lost 0 bases, and 4 bases had no gene match. CDR1 is SGDLS, CDR2 YYNGEE, per germline. This CDR3 is 15 amino acids long. The CDR3 nucleotides are TGTGCCAGCAGCGTAGGGACAGGGGCTGGCTACGAGCAGTACTTC. Encoded protein: CASSVGTGAGYEQYF.

The chain has TRBV12-3 or TRBV12-4 and TRBJ1-2; D gene ambiguous. The germline V and J ends were trimmed by 10 bases and 7 bases, with 13 bases remaining between them. The CDR3 loop spans 11 amino acids. CDR3 DNA sequence: TGTGCCAACCCCGTAAAATGTGGCTACACCTTC. Translation: CANPVKCGYTF.

This rearrangement joins TRBV5-1 to TRBJ2-1; the D gene is possibly TRBD1 (5 bases). This CDR3 has 19 residues. V was pared by 5 bases and J by 0 bases, with 24 bases between. Germline-derived CDR1 and CDR2 are SGHRS and YFSETQ. CDR3 region: CASRLSHRRKRSSYNEQFF. CDR3 nucleotides: TGCGCCAGCAGACTCTCTCACAGGAGAAAGCGAAGCTCCTACAATGAGCAGTTCTTC.

The genes are TRBV25-1 and TRBJ1-1, with 8 bases lining up with TRBD1. V gave up 6 bases and J gave up 11 bases; unmatched junction bases: 11. CDR1 and CDR2 (germline): MGHDK, SYGVNS. This CDR3 is 13 amino acids long. The CDR3 spells CASSSGTGRAAFF. The CDR3 nucleotides are TGTGCCAGCAGCTCCGGGACAGGCAGGGCTGCTTTCTTT.

In its sample, this clone was seen once. The CDR3 loop is CASSLGIQETQYF. For the CDR3, the DNA is TGTGCCAGCAGCTTAGGCATTCAAGAGACCCAGTACTTC. V and J are TRBV11-2 and TRBJ2-5; D gene uncertain. The length of the CDR3 is 13 residues. Trimming removed 1 base from V and 2 bases from J, with 5 bases in between. Germline loops: CDR1 SGHAT, CDR2 FQNNGV.

The rearrangement joins TRBV5-4 to TRBJ2-6; tentative D call: TRBD1 (5 bases). This CDR3 spans 18 amino acids. Germline V gives CDR1 SGHNT, CDR2 YYREEE (reference sequence). The ends were cut back, 0 bases at V and 0 bases at J, with 13 bases in the middle. The CDR3 region is CASSLGTTGLSGANVLTF. CDR3 nucleotides: TGTGCCAGCAGCTTGGGAACAACAGGTCTCTCTGGGGCCAACGTCCTGACTTTC. The entire variable domain, with the rest obtained from reference TRBV5-4 and TRBJ2-6, is as follows: ETGVTQSPTHLIKTRGQQVTLRCSSQSGHNTVSWYQQALGQGPQFIFQYYREEENGRGNFPPRFSGLQFPNYSSELNVNALELDDSALYLCASSLGTTGLSGANVLTFGAGSRLTVL.

This clone appeared a single time. The CDR3 loop is CATSDMRDEPQHF. The CDR3 DNA reads TGTGCCACCAGTGATATGAGGGATGAGCCCCAGCATTTT. The V call is TRBV24-1, the J call TRBJ1-5, with D hard to call. Deletions cut 3 bases from V and 8 bases from J, with 10 bases between. The CDR3 extends over 13 amino acids. From germline, CDR1 is KGHDR and CDR2 SFDVKD.

The gene calls are TRBV19 and TRBJ2-7; D could derive from TRBD1 or TRBD2 (5 bases each). This CDR3 is 15 amino acids long. The V end lost 4 bases, the J end lost 5 bases, and 18 bases lay between the germline ends. The germline V gene encodes CDR1 LNHDA and CDR2 SQIVND (reference sequence). The CDR3 sequence: CASSTRDPRFNEQYF. For the CDR3, the DNA is TGTGCCAGTAGTACCAGGGACCCGCGGTTCAACGAGCAGTACTTC.

The chain couples TRBV6-2 or TRBV6-3 to TRBJ1-2, with 8 bases that match TRBD1. V shed 5 bases and J 4 bases; nucleotides not matched to a gene: 6. The CDR3 consists of 14 residues. In germline, CDR1 is MNHEY, CDR2 SVGEGT. The CDR3 DNA sequence: TGTGCCAGCAGTACCCGCGGACAGGGCTATGGCTACACCTTC. This gives the protein CASSTRGQGYGYTF.

The V and J genes are TRBV7-2 and TRBJ2-1; no definite D call. The CDR3 covers 15 residues. With 5 bases removed from V and 6 bases from J, the gap between germline ends came to 17 bases. The germline gives CDR1 SGHTA, CDR2 FQGNSA. CDR3 in amino acids: CASSVSEHRANEQFF. CDR3 nucleotide sequence: TGTGCCAGCAGCGTGTCCGAGCACAGAGCCAATGAGCAGTTCTTC.

J is TRBJ2-1 and V is TRBV11-2; TRBD1 matches at 8 bases. Germline lookup yields CDR1 SGHAT and CDR2 FQNNGV. After removal of 5 bases from V and 7 bases from J, the junction contained 22 bases not matched to a gene. The CDR3 runs to 19 residues. CDR3 nucleotides: TGTGCCAGCAGCCCTAGGTTGTCAGGGGGCCTGTATACTGGGAATGAGCAGTTCTTC. It codes for CASSPRLSGGLYTGNEQFF. Complete variable domain (other parts from reference TRBV11-2 and TRBJ2-1): EAGVAQSPRYKIIEKRQSVAFWCNPISGHATLYWYQQILGQGPKLLIQFQNNGVVDDSQLPKDRFSAERLKGVDSTLKIQPAKLEDSAVYLCASSPRLSGGLYTGNEQFFGPGTRLTVL.

The chain has TRBV3-1 (or the pseudogene TRBV3-2) and TRBJ1-4; perhaps TRBD1 as D (5 bases). V shed 0 bases and J shed 10 bases, with 12 bases lying between them. CDR1 and CDR2 from the germline V gene are LGHDT and YNNKEL (reference sequence). This CDR3 spans 14 amino acids. In DNA, the CDR3 is TGTGCCAGCAGCCAAGAAGGGACGCGAGGAAAACTGTTTTTT. Translation: CASSQEGTRGKLFF.

This clone was seen a single time. The chain links TRBV10-2 to TRBJ1-2; the D is unclear. Trimming removed 4 bases from V and 4 bases from J, with 16 bases in between. The CDR3 totals 15 residues. Germline V gene data show CDR1 as WSHSY and CDR2 as SAAADI. CDR3 loop: CASSVMRRAIYGYTF. The CDR3 coding sequence is TGCGCCAGCAGTGTAATGCGGAGAGCAATCTATGGCTACACCTTC.

The CDR3 loop reads CATSRGRGKEGYGYTF. DNA for the CDR3: TGTGCCACCAGCAGAGGACGGGGTAAAGAAGGCTATGGCTACACCTTC. The chain uses TRBV15 and TRBJ1-2; D gene uncertain. CDR3 length: 16 amino acids. Trimming took 1 base from V and 4 from J, leaving 16 bases between them. From germline, CDR1 is LNHNV and CDR2 YYDKDF (reference sequence).